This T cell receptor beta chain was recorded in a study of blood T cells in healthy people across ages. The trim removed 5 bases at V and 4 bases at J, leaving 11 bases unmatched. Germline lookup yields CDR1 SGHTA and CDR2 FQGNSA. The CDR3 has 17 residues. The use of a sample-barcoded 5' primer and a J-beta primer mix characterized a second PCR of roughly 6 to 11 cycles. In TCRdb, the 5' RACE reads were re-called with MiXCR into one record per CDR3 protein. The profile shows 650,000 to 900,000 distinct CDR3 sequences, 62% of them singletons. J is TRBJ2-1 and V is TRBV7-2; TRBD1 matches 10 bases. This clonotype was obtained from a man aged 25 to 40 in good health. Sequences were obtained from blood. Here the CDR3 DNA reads TGTGCCAGCAGCGTCCCGGGACAGGGGTATTGGTACAATGAGCAGTTCTTC. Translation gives CASSVPGQGYWYNEQFF. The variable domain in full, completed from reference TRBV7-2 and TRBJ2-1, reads GAGVSQSPSNKVTEKGKDVELRCDPISGHTALYWYRQSLGQGLEFLIYFQGNSAPDKSGLPSDRFSAERTGGSVSTLTIQRTQQEDSAVYLCASSVPGQGYWYNEQFFGPGTRLTVL.